Detailed here is one T cell receptor (beta chain). What antigen it recognizes has not been identified. No base-level quality is on record; no much larger clone is a single base apart. The cohort consisted of approximately 690 healthy bone marrow donors. Cohort members were all nominally healthy when sampled, although unrecorded immune exposures were likely present. The donor was CMV seropositive and belonged to the group of more than 250 seropositive cohort members. Every donor gave a peripheral blood sample, and the peripheral blood mononuclear cells from that sample were used for TCR beta sequencing. The Qiagen DNeasy Blood Extraction Kit was used to extract genomic DNA from the blood cell samples. The sample belongs to a study of cytomegalovirus exposure and HLA in healthy donors (dated by TCRdb to 2016 to 2017). The study in broad terms: In an earlier analysis of 550 to 750 of the donors, around 290 Gb of sequence data and some 100 million unique TCR beta sequences from about 179 million T cells were reported. Typing coverage varied by locus: roughly 629-630 donors for A, B, C, DRB1 and DQB1; roughly 500 for DQA1; some 610 for DPA1; roughly 470 for DPB1. A later analysis re-examined previously published TCR beta repertoires from more than 650 donors and added high-resolution HLA genotyping to investigate patterns of TCR occurrence. Using immunosequencing, the study profiled T cell repertoires from 640 or so subjects and related those repertoires to cytomegalovirus serostatus. All discovery cohort repertoires had been generated on a single sequencing platform. Donor age, sex, ethnicity and CMV serostatus were collected together with the repertoire data. Roughly 5 DR-DQ haplotypes were handled as single units for association and clustering because linkage in the cohort was strong. In an earlier analysis of 587 of the donors, high-throughput TCR beta sequencing was used to judge whether each TCR beta V gene segment behaved as functional or pseudogenic. To predict cytomegalovirus infection status, the study brought together high-throughput TCR immunosequencing, statistical association of individual TCRs with disease status, and machine learning. Among approximately 370 genotyped donors of the cohort, an average of approximately 240,000 unique TCR beta nucleotide sequences was sequenced per donor, of which about 19% were non-productive. The study aimed to test whether signatures of past pathogen exposure could be identified by cataloging public T cell receptors. Both class I and class II loci were covered by HLA typing, at four-digit resolution. A later genetic analysis used genome-wide SNP genotypes for about 65% of the roughly 670 donors, treating that subset as a discovery cohort. The later analysis used no new phenotypic data to find candidate immune exposures, relying instead on TCR beta sequences and their occurrence across donors. About 280 gigabases of sequencing data and tens of millions of unique TCR sequences were included in an early release covering under 650 HLA-typed donors. In addition to the first cohort of 650 to 800 subjects, a separate validation cohort of over 90 different subjects was used. Among the approximately 400 genotyped donors, approximately 81% belonged to the genetic ancestry cluster associated with self-reported Caucasian donors.

V lost 8 bases and J lost 4 bases, and the count of bases not matched to a germline gene is 8. For CDR1 and CDR2, the germline V gene (reference sequence) lists SEHNR and FQNEAQ. The CDR3 runs 14 amino acids, cysteine and phenylalanine included. CDR3 DNA only is kept here, 42 bases in frame from base 1. The library came from the immunoSEQ multiplex PCR assay. The multiplex PCR relied on a mix of 60 forward primers for TCR Vbeta segments and 13 reverse primers for TCR Jbeta segments. A multiplex PCR assay on genomic DNA amplified the CDR3 region of rearranged TCR beta genes. Amplified TCR beta libraries were sequenced as 87-base-pair reads on the Illumina HiSeq System. The authors processed their data as follows. A later analysis tallied 75 million to 85 million unique TCR beta chains across the approximately 670 repertoires, and about 10 million of those chains were shared by two or more donors. Raw reads were error-corrected and collapsed into unique sequences by a nearest-neighbor algorithm in which closely related sequences were merged to remove PCR and sequencing errors. V, D and J gene segments were assigned by aligning CDR3 sequences to IMGT reference sequences. For a sequence to be retained, a match of at least six nucleotides to both a V gene segment and a J gene segment was required. A rearrangement was called productive if the CDR3 had no stop codons and remained in frame with V and J, and every other rearrangement was called non-productive. Following IMGT convention, CDR3 was defined as the stretch from the second conserved V-encoded cysteine up to the conserved J-encoded phenylalanine. Sequences without an unambiguous match to a single V gene segment were excluded from the earlier analysis of several hundred of the donors. An earlier analysis of several hundred of the donors called V segments functional above 56.7% productive rearrangements and segregating when the between-donor standard deviation exceeded 5%. A statistical classification framework was built to diagnose cytomegalovirus status from the catalog of TCR beta chain sequences. V and J gene assignment, in a later analysis, came from comparing TCR nucleotide sequences with IMGT/GENE-DB human TR gene sequences. In a later analysis, CDR3 sequences and most-parsimonious VDJ recombination scenarios were assigned using the TCRdist pipeline. In a later analysis, each TCR beta chain was defined by its CDR3 amino acid sequence together with its V-gene family, and reads lacking a unique V-gene family were excluded. To address suspected cross-contamination and a sequencing artifact, a later analysis removed approximately 600 highly shared, low-generation-probability nucleotide sequences. In a later analysis, a clonal expansion index was calculated for each public chain from normalized within-repertoire ranks of inferred template counts. In a later analysis, generation probabilities were computed using a VDJ recombination model fitted to out-of-frame rearrangements, and the results were checked against IGoR. Hypergeometric tests were used in a later analysis to score TCR-TCR, TCR-HLA and TCR-CMV co-occurrence, with a repertoire-size bias correction applied to the TCR pairs. A later analysis estimated false discovery rates by permuting HLA or CMV assignments 20 times. A later analysis grouped co-occurring TCRs with DBSCAN, adding TCRdist sequence similarity when clustering within HLA-allele-positive subsets. Co-occurrence clustering excluded repertoires with fewer than 30,000 or more than 120,000 public chains, plus five with anomalous nucleotide sharing. Drawn from immuneACCESS, this table holds only the in-frame rearrangements with V and J called that TCRdb kept. Clones are partly lost; checked studies trace under half to an unresolved V gene and leave the rest unexplained. V, J and clone size reflect that table, while D and trimming were determined from the DNA. The sample profile shows about 78,000 clones; around 58% of them were found once. The ten largest clones capture about 5.7% of the sample.

The paper's findings and limits, for the study overall: Because counts were too low, fewer than 20 rarely observed V segments, including chromosome 9 orphons, were excluded from the earlier analysis of some 540 of the donors. Because HLA typing was unavailable for some donors at each locus, only the typed subset was used in association tests. In a later genetic analysis, a missense DCLRE1C variant was associated with V-gene and J-gene trimming of TCR beta chains, and the association was replicated in an independent cohort. A cluster of highly shared sequence variants was judged likely to be a technical artifact of the sequencing pipeline. The authors suggested that the approach could potentially be extended to other disease states and immunological phenotypes. Presence/absence analyses assumed roughly uniform sequencing depth across donors, an assumption that may not hold. Correlated functional status among segregating V segments might be attributable to linkage disequilibrium, but an unknown experimental factor could not be ruled out. According to a later analysis, most CMV-associated TCR beta chains appeared to be HLA-restricted, and the HLA associations seemed to be driven largely by CMV exposure. In a later genetic analysis, fewer N-insertions in productive TCRs were reported among donors in an Asian-associated ancestry cluster than the approximately 670-donor mean. An earlier analysis of approximately 540 of the donors showed that most TCR beta V segments appeared in productive rearrangements either about 87% or about 30% of the time, which broadly matched IMGT annotations. Strong co-occurrence of HLA alleles, especially DR and DQ, made assigning TCR associations to individual alleles difficult. In the study, around 150 TCR beta chains were listed as associated with cytomegalovirus. According to a later analysis, parvovirus B19, influenza, CMV and Epstein-Barr virus appeared linked to several top co-occurrence clusters. A further reported finding was that TCR beta sequences accurately predicted the HLA-A and HLA-B alleles for most subjects in the first cohort. The classifier was reported to diagnose cytomegalovirus status with high specificity and sensitivity in both the original and validation cohorts. Three of the identified cytomegalovirus-associated TCR beta chains were confirmed in vitro to be specific for cytomegalovirus antigens. The only immune exposure information available for the cohort was CMV serostatus. Some IMGT-functional V segments, including TRBV6-2 and TRBV6-3, could not be distinguished by the 87-base-pair reads and were therefore excluded. While some public TCRs were present in many individuals, most TCR sequences turned up only very rarely across donors. In this cohort, only TCR beta chains were sequenced, and detectable features were limited by the absence of alpha or paired-chain data. Specific HLA alleles were associated with over 15,000 TCR beta sequences at a false discovery rate of 0.05 in a later analysis. According to a later analysis, TCR association rates differed among HLA loci, with DRB1 alleles showing the most associated TCRs and HLA-C alleles showing the fewest. A later analysis found that HLA-associated TCR beta chains were more clonally expanded and had lower generation probabilities than equally common non-associated chains.

Material for sequencing was PBMCs. The chain links TRBV7-9 with TRBJ2-3; TRBD2 aligns with 8 central bases. The receptor comes from a man between 25 and 39 years old in good health and CMV-seropositive. The CDR3 reads as follows: CASATGTSSDTQYF. The sequence in DNA is TGTGCCAGCGCAACGGGGACTAGTTCAGATACGCAGTATTTT.